This entry features one TCR beta chain sequence. Its antigen remains unknown. The PCR employed 60 Vbeta primers together with 13 Jbeta primers. Profiled with immunoSEQ multiplex PCR; TCRdb holds only in-frame clones, not every one. This sample has about 120,000 clones, with around 72% found just once. This sample was taken from a study of cytomegalovirus exposure and HLA in healthy donors. General study points: In a later analysis, TCR beta V- and J-gene trimming showed a link to a missense DCLRE1C variant.

Material for sequencing was PBMCs. This clonotype was sampled from a woman in her 40s in good health and CMV-seropositive.

CDR3 loop: CASSPAGGANGYTF. CDR3 DNA: TGCGCCAGCAGCCCCGCTGGGGGCGCAAATGGCTACACCTTC. The chain is built from TRBV4-1 and TRBJ1-2; tentatively, D is TRBD1 (6 bases). V was shortened by 4 bases and J by 6 bases, with 15 bases between the two germline ends. The CDR3 is 14 residues long. Germline assignment: CDR1 MGHRA and CDR2 YSYEKL.